The clone carrying this T cell receptor (beta chain) was observed a handful of times. The TCR beta CDR3 regions underwent amplification using RNA transcripts as the source. Primed by the HTBI set, a first-round RT-PCR was run on the TCR CDR3. MiXCR, applied by TCRdb to the multiplex PCR reads, yields one record per CDR3 protein. The sample carries 500,000 to 600,000 distinct CDR3 sequences, approximately 16% recorded once. This entry belongs to a study of T cells in Graves' hyperthyroidism and ophthalmopathy. The J segment lost 4 bases and the V segment lost 4 bases, leaving 7 bases of the junction unmatched. The CDR3 runs to 15 residues. Germline CDR1 reads MRHNA; CDR2 reads SNTAGT.

The specimen sequenced was blood. The chain joins TRBV6-4 to TRBJ2-3, with TRBD2 matching 8 bases. This receptor was obtained from a woman aged 18 to 35 with Graves' hyperthyroidism. The CDR3 sequence: CASSVGAGEADTQYF. CDR3 DNA sequence: TGTGCCAGCAGTGTAGGAGCGGGAGAAGCAGATACGCAGTATTTT.